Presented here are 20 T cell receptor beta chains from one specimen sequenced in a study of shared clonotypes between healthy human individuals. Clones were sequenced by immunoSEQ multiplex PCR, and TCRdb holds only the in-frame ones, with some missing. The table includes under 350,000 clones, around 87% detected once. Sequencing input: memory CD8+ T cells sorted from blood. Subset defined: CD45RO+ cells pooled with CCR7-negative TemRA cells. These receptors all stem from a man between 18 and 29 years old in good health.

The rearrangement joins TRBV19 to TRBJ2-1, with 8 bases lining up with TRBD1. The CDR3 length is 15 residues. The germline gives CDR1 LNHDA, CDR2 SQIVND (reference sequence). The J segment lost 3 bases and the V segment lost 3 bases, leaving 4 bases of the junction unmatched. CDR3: CASSIGGQGYNEQFF. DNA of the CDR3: TGTGCCAGTAGTATCGGAGGACAGGGCTACAATGAGCAGTTCTTC. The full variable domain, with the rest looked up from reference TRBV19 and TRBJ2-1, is DGGITQSPKYLFRKEGQNVTLSCEQNLNHDAMYWYRQDPGQGLRLIYYSQIVNDFQKGDIAEGYSVSREKKESFPLTVTSAQKNPTAFYLCASSIGGQGYNEQFFGPGTRLTVL.

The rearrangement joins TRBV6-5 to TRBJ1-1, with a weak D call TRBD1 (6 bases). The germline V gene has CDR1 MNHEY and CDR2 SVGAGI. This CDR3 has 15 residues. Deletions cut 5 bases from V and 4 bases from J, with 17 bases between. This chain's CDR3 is CASSPWGAWGTEAFF. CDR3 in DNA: TGTGCCAGCAGTCCCTGGGGGGCTTGGGGCACTGAAGCTTTCTTT.

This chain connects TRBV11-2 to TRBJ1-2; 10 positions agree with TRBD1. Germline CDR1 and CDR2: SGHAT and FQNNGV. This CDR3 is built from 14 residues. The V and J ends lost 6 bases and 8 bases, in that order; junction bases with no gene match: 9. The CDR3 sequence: CASRPGTGARGYTF. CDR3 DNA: TGTGCCAGCAGACCCGGGACAGGGGCTCGCGGCTACACCTTC.

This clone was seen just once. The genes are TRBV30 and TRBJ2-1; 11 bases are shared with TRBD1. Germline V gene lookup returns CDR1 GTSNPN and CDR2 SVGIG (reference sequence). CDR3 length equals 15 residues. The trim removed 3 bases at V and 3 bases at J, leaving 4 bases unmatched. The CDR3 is CAWSPGTGGYNEQFF. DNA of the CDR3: TGTGCCTGGAGCCCCGGGACAGGGGGCTACAATGAGCAGTTCTTC.

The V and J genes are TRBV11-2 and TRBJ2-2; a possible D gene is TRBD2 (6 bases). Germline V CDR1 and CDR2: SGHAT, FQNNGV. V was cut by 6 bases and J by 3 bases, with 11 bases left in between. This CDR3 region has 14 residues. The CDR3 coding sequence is TGTGCCAGCAGTTACGGGGGTTACACCGGGGAGCTGTTTTTT. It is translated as CASSYGGYTGELFF.

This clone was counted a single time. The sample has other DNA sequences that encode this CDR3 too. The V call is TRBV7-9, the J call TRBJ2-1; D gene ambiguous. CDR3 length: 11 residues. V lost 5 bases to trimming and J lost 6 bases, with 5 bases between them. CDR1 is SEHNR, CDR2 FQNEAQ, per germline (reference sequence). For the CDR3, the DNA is TGTGCCAGCAGCCCTAGCAATGAGCAGTTCTTC. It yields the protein CASSPSNEQFF.

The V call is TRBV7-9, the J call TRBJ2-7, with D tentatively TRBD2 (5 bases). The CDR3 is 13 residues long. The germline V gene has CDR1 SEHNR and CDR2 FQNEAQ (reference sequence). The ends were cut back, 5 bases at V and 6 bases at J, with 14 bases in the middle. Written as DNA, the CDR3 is TGTGCCAGCAGCCACTCCACGGCGGGCGAGCAGTACTTC. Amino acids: CASSHSTAGEQYF.

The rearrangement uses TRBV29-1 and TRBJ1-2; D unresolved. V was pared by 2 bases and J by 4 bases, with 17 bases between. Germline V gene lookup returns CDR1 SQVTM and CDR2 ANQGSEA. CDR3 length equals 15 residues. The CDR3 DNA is TGCAGCGTTGAACGAAATCGCGACCGACGCTATGGCTACACCTTC. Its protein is CSVERNRDRRYGYTF.

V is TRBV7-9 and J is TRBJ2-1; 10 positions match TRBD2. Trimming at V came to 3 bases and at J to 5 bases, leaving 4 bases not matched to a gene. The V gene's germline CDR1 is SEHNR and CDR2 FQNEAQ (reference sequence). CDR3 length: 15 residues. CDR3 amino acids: CASSFGGLADNEQFF. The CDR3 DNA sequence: TGTGCCAGCAGCTTCGGTGGACTAGCGGACAATGAGCAGTTCTTC. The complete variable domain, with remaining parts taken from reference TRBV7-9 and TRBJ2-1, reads DTGVSQNPRHKITKRGQNVTFRCDPISEHNRLYWYRQTLGQGPEFLTYFQNEAQLEKSRLLSDRFSAERPKGSFSTLEIQRTEQGDSAMYLCASSFGGLADNEQFFGPGTRLTVL.

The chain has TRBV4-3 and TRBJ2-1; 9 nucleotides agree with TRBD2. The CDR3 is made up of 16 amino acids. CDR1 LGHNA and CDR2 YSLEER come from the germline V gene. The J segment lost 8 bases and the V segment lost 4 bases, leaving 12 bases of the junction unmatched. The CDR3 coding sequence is TGCGCCAGCAGCCCTCCTAGGCGGGAGGGGTTATATGAGCAGTTCTTC. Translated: CASSPPRREGLYEQFF.

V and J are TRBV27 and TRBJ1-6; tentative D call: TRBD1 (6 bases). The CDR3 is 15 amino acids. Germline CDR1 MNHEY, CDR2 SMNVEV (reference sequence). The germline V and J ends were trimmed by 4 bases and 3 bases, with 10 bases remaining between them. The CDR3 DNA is TGTGCCAGCAGTTCCCCAGGGGACTATAATTCACCCCTCCACTTT. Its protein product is CASSSPGDYNSPLHF.

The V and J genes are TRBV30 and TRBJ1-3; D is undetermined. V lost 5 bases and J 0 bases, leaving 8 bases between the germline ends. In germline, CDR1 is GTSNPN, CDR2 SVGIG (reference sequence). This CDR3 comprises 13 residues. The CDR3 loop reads CAWALDSGNTIYF. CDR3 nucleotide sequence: TGTGCCTGGGCACTAGACTCTGGAAACACCATATATTTT.

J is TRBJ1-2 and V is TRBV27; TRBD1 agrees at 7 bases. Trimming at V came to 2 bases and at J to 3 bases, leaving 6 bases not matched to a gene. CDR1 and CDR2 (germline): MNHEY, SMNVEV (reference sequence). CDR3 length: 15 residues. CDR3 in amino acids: CASSLKAGGDYGYTF. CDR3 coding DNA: TGTGCCAGCAGTTTAAAGGCAGGGGGTGACTATGGCTACACCTTC.

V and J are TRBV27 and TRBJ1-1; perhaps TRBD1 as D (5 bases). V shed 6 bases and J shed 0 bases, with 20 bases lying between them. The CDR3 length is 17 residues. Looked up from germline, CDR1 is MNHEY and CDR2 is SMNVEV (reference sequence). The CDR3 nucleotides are TGTGCCAGCAGGATAGGGGCGGGGTTGCAAGTGAACACTGAAGCTTTCTTT. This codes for CASRIGAGLQVNTEAFF.

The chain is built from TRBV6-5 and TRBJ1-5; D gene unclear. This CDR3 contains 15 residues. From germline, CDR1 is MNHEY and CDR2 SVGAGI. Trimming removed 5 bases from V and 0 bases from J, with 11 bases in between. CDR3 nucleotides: TGTGCCAGCAGTCCACAGTTCTATAGCAATCAGCCCCAGCATTTT. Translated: CASSPQFYSNQPQHF.

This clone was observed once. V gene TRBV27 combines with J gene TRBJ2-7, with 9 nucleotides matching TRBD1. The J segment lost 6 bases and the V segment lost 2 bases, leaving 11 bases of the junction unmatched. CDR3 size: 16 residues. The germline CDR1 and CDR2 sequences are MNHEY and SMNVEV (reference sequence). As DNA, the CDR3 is TGTGCCAGCAGTTTACCCTCCGGGACAGGGATCGGCGAGCAGTACTTC. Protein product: CASSLPSGTGIGEQYF.

Here the CDR3 DNA reads TGTGCCAGCAGCCCCCGCATCGGCGATACAGATACGCAGTATTTT. Its protein is CASSPRIGDTDTQYF. The chain uses TRBV21-1 and TRBJ2-3. TRBV21-1 is labeled a pseudogene. This CDR3 has 15 amino acids.

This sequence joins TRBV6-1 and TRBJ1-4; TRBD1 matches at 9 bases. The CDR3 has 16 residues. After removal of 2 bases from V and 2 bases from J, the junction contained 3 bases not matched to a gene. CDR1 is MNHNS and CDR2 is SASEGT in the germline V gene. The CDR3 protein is CASSESTGGTNEKLFF. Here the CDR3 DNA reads TGTGCCAGCAGTGAATCCACAGGGGGCACTAATGAAAAACTGTTTTTT.

The CDR3 is CASRPWTGGSYEQYF. Here the CDR3 DNA reads TGTGCCAGCAGACCCTGGACAGGGGGTTCTTACGAGCAGTACTTC. The chain combines TRBV27 with TRBJ2-7, with 10 bases identical to TRBD1. J was trimmed by 4 bases and V by 6 bases; bases with no gene match: 9. CDR3 length: 15 amino acids. Germline V gives CDR1 MNHEY, CDR2 SMNVEV (reference sequence).

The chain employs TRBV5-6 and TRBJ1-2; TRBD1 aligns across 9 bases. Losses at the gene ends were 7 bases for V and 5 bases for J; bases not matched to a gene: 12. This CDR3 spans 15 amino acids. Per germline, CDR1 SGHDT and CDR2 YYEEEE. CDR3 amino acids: CASRTKTGTGYGYTF. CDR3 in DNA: TGTGCCAGCCGAACAAAAACAGGGACAGGGTATGGCTACACCTTC.